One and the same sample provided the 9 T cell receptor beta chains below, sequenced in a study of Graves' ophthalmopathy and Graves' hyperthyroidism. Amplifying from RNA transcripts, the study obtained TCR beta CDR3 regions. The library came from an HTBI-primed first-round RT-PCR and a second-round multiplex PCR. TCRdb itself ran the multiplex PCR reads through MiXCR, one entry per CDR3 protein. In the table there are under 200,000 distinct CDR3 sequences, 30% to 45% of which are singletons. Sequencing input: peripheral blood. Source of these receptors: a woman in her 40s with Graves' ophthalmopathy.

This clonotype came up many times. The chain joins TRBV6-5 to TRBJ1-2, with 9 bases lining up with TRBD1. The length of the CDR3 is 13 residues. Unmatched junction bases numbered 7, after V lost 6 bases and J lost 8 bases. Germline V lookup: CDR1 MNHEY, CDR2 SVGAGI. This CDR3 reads CASSRTGVEGYTF. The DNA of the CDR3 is TGTGCCAGCAGCAGGACAGGGGTTGAAGGCTACACCTTC.

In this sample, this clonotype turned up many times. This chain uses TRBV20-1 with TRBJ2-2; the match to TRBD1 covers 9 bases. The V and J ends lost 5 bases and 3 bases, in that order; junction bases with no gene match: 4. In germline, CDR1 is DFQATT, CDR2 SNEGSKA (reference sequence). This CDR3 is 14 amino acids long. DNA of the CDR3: TGCAGTGCTTGGACAGGGGTGGACACCGGGGAGCTGTTTTTT. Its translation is CSAWTGVDTGELFF.

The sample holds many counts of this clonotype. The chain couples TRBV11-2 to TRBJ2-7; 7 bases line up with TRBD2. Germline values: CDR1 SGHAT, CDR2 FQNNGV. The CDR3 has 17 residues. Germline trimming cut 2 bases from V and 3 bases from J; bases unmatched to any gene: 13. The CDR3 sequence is CASSLIAYSGYYYEQYF. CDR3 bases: TGTGCCAGCAGCTTAATTGCTTATAGCGGGTATTACTACGAGCAGTACTTC.

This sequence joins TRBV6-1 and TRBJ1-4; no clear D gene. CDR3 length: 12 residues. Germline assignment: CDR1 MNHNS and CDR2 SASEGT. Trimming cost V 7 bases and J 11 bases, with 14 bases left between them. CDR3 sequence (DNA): TGTGCCAGCAATGATGGGGTGTCGAAACTGTTTTTT. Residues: CASNDGVSKLFF.

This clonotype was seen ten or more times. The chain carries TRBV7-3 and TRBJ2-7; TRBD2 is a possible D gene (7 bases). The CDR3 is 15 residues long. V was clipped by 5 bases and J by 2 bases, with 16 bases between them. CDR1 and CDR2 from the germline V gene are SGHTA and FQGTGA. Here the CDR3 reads CASSAKRGGAYEQYF. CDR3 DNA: TGTGCCAGCAGCGCCAAGCGAGGGGGGGCCTACGAGCAGTACTTC.

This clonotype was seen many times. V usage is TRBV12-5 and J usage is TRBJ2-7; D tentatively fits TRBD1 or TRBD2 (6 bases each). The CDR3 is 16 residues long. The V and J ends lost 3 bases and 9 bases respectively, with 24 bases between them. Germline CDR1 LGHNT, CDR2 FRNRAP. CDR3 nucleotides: TGTGCTAGTGGTTTTACCCCCGGGGGCCCAGCCCTAGGGCAGTACTTC. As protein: CASGFTPGGPALGQYF.

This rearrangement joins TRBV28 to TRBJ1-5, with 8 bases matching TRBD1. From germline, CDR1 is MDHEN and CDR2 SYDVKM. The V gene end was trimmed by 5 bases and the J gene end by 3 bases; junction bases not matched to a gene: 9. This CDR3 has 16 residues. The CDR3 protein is CASSPNRGVINQPQHF. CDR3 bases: TGTGCCAGCAGTCCCAACAGGGGGGTAATCAATCAGCCCCAGCATTTT.

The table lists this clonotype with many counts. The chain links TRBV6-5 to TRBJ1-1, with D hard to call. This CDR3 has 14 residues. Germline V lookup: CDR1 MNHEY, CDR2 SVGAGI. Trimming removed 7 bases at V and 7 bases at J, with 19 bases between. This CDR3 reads CASNVPPVGNEAFF. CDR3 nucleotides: TGTGCCAGCAACGTCCCGCCCGTTGGAAATGAAGCTTTCTTT.

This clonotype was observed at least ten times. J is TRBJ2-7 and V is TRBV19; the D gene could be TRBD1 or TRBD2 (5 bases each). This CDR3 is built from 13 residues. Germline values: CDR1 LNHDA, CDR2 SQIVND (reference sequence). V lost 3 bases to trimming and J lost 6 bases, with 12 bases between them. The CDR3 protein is CASSIDGGGEQYF. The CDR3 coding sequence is TGTGCCAGTAGTATTGATGGGGGTGGCGAGCAGTACTTC.